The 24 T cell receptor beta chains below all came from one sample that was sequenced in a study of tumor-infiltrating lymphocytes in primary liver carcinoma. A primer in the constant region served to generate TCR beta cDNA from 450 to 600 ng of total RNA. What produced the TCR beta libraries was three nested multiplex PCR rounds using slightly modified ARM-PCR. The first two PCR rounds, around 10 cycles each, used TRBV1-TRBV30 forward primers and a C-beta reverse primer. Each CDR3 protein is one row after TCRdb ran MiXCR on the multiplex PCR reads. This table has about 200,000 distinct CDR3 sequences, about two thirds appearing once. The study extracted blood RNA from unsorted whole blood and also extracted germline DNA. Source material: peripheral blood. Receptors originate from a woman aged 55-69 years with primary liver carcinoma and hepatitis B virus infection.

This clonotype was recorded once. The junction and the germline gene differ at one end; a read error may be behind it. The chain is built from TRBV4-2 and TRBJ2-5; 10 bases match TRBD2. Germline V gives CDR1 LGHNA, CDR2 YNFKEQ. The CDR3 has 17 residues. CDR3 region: CASGQDGSSGSGETQYF. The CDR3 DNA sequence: TGTGCCAGCGGCCAAGATGGGTCTAGCGGGAGTGGGGAGACCCAGTACTTC.

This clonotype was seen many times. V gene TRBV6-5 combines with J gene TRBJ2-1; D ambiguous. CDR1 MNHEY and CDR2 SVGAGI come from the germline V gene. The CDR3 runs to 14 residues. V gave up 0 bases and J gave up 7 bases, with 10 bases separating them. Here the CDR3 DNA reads TGTGCCAGCAGTTACTCCGCAGGAAAGAATGAGCAGTTCTTC. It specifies CASSYSAGKNEQFF.

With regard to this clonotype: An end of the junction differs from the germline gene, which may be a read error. This CDR3 is CASSYSGSSEQCF. In DNA form, the CDR3 reads TGTGCCAGCAGCTACTCGGGTAGTTCCGAGCAGTGCTTC. The gene calls are TRBV6-5 and TRBJ2-7; D ambiguous. From germline, CDR1 is MNHEY and CDR2 SVGAGI. The CDR3 is made up of 13 amino acids.

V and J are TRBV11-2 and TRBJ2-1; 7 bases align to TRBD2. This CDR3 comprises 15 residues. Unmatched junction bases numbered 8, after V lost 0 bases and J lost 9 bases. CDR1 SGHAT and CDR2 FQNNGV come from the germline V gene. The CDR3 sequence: CASSLERGSVCEQFF. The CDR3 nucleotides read TGTGCCAGCAGCTTAGAGCGCGGGAGTGTGTGTGAGCAGTTCTTC.

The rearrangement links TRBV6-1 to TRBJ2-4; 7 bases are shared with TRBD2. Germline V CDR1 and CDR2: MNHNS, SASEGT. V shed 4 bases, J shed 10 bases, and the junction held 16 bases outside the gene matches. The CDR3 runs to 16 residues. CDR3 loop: CASSGRGGGSAWIQYF. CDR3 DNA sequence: TGTGCCAGCAGTGGAAGGGGAGGCGGGAGCGCTTGGATTCAGTACTTC.

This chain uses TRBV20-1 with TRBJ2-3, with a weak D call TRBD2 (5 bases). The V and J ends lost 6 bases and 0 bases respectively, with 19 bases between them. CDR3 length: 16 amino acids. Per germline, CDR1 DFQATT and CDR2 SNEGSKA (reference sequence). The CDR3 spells CSANLRLAASTDTQYF. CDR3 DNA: TGCAGTGCAAACCTCAGGCTAGCAGCTAGCACAGATACGCAGTATTTT.

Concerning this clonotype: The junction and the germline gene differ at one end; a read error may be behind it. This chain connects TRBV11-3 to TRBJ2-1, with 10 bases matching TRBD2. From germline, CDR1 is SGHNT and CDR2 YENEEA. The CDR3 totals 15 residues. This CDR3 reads CGSTLGTSGKLEQFF. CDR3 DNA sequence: TGTGGCAGCACCTTAGGAACTAGCGGGAAGCTCGAGCAGTTCTTC. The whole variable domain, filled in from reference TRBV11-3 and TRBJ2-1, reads EAGVVQSPRYKIIEKKQPVAFWCNPISGHNTLYWYLQNLGQGPELLIRYENEEAVDDSQLPKDRFSAERLKGVDSTLKIQPAELGDSAVYLCGSTLGTSGKLEQFFGPGTRLTVL.

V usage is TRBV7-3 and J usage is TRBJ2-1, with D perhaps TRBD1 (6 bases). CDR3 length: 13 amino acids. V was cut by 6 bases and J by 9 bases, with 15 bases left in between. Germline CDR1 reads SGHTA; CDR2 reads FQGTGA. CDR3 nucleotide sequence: TGTGCCAGCAGTTACCCTGGGACAACTGAGCAGTTCTTC. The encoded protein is CASSYPGTTEQFF.

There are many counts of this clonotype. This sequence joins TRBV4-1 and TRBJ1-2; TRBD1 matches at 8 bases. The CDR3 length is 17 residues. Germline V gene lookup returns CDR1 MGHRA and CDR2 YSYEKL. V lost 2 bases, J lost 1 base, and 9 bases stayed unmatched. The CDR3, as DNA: TGCGCCAGCAGCCAAACCCGGACAGGGCTCAGTAACTATGGCTACACCTTC. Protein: CASSQTRTGLSNYGYTF.

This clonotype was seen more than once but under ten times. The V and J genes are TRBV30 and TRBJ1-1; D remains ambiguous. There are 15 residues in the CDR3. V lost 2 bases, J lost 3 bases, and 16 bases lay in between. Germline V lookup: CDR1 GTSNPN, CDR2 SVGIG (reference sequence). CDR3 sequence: CAWSRAGRSDTEAFF. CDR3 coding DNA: TGTGCCTGGAGTCGAGCGGGGAGGAGCGACACTGAAGCTTTCTTT.

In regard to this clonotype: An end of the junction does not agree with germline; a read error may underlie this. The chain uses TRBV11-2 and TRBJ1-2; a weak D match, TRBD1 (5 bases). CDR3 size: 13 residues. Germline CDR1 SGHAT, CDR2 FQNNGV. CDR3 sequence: CAGSYQGSYGYTF. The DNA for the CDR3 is TGTGCCGGCAGTTACCAGGGAAGCTATGGCTACACCTTC.

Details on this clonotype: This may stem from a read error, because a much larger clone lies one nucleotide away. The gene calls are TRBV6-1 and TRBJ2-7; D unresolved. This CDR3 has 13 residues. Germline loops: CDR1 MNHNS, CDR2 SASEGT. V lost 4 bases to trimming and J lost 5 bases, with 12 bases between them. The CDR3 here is CASSVSEPHEQYF. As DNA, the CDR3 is TGTGCCAGCAGTGTATCGGAGCCCCACGAGCAGTACTTC.

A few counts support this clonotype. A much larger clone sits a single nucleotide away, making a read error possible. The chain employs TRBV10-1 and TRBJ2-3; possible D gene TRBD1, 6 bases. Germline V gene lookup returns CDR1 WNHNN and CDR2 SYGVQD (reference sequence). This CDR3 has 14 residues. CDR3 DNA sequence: TGCACCAGCAGTGAGGCAGGGGCAGGAGATACGCAGTATTTT. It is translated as CTSSEAGAGDTQYF.

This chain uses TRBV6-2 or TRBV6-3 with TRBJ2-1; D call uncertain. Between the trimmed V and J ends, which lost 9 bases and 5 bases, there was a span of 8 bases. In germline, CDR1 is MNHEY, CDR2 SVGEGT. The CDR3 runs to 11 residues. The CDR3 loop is CASGAHNEQFF. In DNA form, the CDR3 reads TGTGCCAGTGGAGCTCACAATGAGCAGTTCTTC.

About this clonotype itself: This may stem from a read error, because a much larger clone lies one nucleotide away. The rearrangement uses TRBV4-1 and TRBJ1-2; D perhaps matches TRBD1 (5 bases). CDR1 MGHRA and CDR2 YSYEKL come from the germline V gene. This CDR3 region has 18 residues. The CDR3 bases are TGCGCCAGCAGCCAAGATGGGAGAGGGGCCCGCTTTGGTTATGACTACACCTTC. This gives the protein CASSQDGRGARFGYDYTF.

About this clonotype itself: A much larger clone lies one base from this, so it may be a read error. DNA for the CDR3: TGTACCAGCATTGAGACACCCAACACTGAAGCTTTCTTT. It encodes CTSIETPNTEAFF. The V and J genes are TRBV6-1 and TRBJ1-1; D remains unclear. The CDR3 has 13 amino acids. Germline CDR1 is MNHNS and CDR2 is SASEGT.

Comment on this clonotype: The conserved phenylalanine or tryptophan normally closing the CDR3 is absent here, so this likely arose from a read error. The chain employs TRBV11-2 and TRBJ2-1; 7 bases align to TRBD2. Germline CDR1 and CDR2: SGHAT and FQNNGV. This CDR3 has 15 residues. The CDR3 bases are TGTACCAGCAGCTTAGGAGGCGGGAGACTTGGTGAGCAGTTCTCC. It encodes CTSSLGGGRLGEQFS.

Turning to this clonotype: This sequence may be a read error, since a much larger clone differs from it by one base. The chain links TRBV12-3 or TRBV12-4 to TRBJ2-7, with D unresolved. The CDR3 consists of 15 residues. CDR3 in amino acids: CTSSPSPESSYEQYF. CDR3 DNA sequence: TGTACCAGCAGCCCCTCTCCGGAGAGCTCCTACGAGCAGTACTTC.

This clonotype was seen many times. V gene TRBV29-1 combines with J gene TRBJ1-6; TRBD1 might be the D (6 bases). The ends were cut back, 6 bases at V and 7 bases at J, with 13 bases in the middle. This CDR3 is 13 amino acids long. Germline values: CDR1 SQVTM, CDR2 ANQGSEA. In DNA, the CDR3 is TGCAGCGTGACACAGGGAGCCAATTCACCCCTCCACTTT. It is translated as CSVTQGANSPLHF.

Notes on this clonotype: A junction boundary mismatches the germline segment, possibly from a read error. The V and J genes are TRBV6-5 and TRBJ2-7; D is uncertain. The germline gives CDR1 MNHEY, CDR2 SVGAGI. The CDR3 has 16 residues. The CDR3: CATSYSTETSSYEQYF. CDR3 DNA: TGTGCCACCAGTTACTCGACGGAAACAAGCTCCTACGAGCAGTACTTC.

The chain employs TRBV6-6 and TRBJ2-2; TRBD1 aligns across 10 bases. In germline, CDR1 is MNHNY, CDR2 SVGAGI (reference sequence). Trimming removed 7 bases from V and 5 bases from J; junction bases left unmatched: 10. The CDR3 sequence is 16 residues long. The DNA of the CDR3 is TGTGCCAGCAATAAACCGACAGGGGGCCGGACCGGGGAGCTGTTTTTT. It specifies CASNKPTGGRTGELFF.

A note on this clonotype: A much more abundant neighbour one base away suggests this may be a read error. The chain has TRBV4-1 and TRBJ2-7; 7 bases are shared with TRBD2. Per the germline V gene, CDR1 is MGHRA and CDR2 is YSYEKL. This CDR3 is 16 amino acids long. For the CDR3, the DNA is TGCGCCAGCAACCAAAACGGTCTAGCGGACCTCTACGAGCAGTACTTC. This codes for CASNQNGLADLYEQYF.

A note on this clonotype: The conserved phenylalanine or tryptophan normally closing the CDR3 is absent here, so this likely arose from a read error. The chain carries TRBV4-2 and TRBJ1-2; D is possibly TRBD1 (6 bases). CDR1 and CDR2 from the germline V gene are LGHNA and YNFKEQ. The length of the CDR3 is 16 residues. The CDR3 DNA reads TGTGCCAACAGCCTAGAAGGACAGTACATTAACTATGGCTACACCTTA. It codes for CANSLEGQYINYGYTL.

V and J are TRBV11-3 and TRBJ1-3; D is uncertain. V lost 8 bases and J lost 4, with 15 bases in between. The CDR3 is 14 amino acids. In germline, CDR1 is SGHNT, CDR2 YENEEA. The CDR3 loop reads CASRGTSSGNTIYF. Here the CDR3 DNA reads TGTGCCAGCCGCGGAACTAGCTCAGGAAACACCATATATTTT. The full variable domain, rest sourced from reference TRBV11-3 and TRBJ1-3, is EAGVVQSPRYKIIEKKQPVAFWCNPISGHNTLYWYLQNLGQGPELLIRYENEEAVDDSQLPKDRFSAERLKGVDSTLKIQPAELGDSAVYLCASRGTSSGNTIYFGEGSWLTVV.